A single T cell receptor beta chain is shown here with its context. The data were obtained in a study of blood T cell repertoires in COVID-19. About the research overall: Sources were T cells, B-cell-depleted T cells, or PBMCs; the material itself was cDNA or gDNA.

Repertoires were generated with immunoSEQ multiplex PCR, while TCRdb's copy carries only in-frame clones and drops some. The table includes about 270,000 clones, approximately 85% detected once. Germline loops: CDR1 MNHEY, CDR2 SMNVEV (reference sequence). The CDR3 is 13 residues long. The V gene lost 8 bases and the J gene lost 6 bases, with 14 bases spanning the gap. Sequenced: peripheral blood. The V and J genes are TRBV27 and TRBJ1-5; TRBD1 is a possible D gene (5 bases). The TCR was taken from a woman at least 80 years old with COVID-19, enrolled during active disease. CDR3 sequence: CASPALQGQPQHF. The DNA of the CDR3 is TGTGCCAGCCCGGCCCTCCAGGGTCAGCCCCAGCATTTT.